This T cell receptor beta chain came from a study of shared clonotypes between healthy human individuals (dated by TCRdb to the early 2020s). Notes on the research overall: A few men and two women, aged 18 to 49 years, made up the cohort. Per donor, three plates each were used for CD4 naive and CD4 memory, two for CD8 naive, and one for CD8 memory. Leukapheresis yielded between about 0.85 and 9 billion PBMCs per donor. To estimate repertoire size and how much clonotype sharing occurs between individuals, the study deeply sequenced the blood TCR repertoires of roughly 5 healthy adults. Libraries were prepared and TCR repertoires were sequenced by different laboratories using diverse techniques, in order to increase sequencing depth and limit assay-specific biases. General study outcomes and caveats: Sampling was restricted to blood, and TCR repertoires in tissues likely differ from the TCR repertoires found in blood. Based on pairwise subsampling, the degree of clonotype sharing among donors was expected to be affected by sequencing depth. Sharing across several donors was observed for around 5% of naive CD4, 3.5% of naive CD8, 2% to 2.5% of memory CD4, and about 0.39% of memory CD8 clonotypes. Because the study included a small number of donors, the genetic and exposure-history diversity represented was limited. Compared with non-shared clonotypes, the clonotypes found in all four sorted-subset donors had higher generation probabilities. Estimated clonotype richness was generally larger for naive than for memory subsets. Incomplete sequencing was indicated by rarefaction of sorted-subset datasets, despite the large sequencing depth.

On this clone: No antigen is known for it. No base qualities exist here, and no much larger clone lies one base off it.

Using the deep immunoSEQ assay, TCR CDR3 regions were amplified from genomic DNA by multiplex PCR. Extracted genomic DNA from each cell subset was spread evenly across all wells of several immunoSEQ 96-well plates, with each plate serving as a replicate. For sorted subsets, roughly 200 ng of genomic DNA, equivalent to about 30,000 T cell genomes, went into each replicate PCR. The purified libraries were quantified using a Qubit 3.0 fluorometer, sized with a Bioanalyzer 2100, and then quantified again using the KAPA Library Quantification kit. Every immunoSEQ 96-well plate was sequenced on a dedicated single-read 150-cycle Illumina NextSeq 550 flow cell. The study's processing was this. Because the immunoSEQ output held only junctional sequences and lacked quality scores, the filtering could not match the filtering applied to full-length reads. Sequences were annotated with PyIR, a Python wrapper for IgBLAST v1.9, and V/J genes and CDR3 were assigned using IMGT germline references. Reads were removed for weak V/J assignments (E-value above 1e-6), missing CDR3, stop codons, out-of-frame junctions, or ambiguous translated residues. A V3J clonotype was defined by an identical inferred V gene, J gene, and CDR3 amino acid sequence. The percentage overlap between two repertoires was calculated by dividing the number of shared unique clonotypes by the size of the smaller repertoire. RTK rarefaction, the Chao1 estimator, and Recon v2.1 estimates of unobserved clonotypes were used to assess repertoire richness. OLGA was used to compute generation probabilities for all TCRbeta clonotypes that the gDNA method yielded from a handful of donors. TCRdb carries this immuneACCESS record with in-frame sequences only. Its versions omit some clonotypes, under half of them owing to an unresolved V gene in the studies checked, with the rest unexplained. The DNA was the basis for D and trimming; V, J and clone size are from that table. The sample records more than 2 million clones, 85% to 95% of which are singletons. Roughly 0.13% of the sample lies in the top ten.

The CDR3 starts with the cysteine, ends with the phenylalanine, and has 15 residues. Only the CDR3 portion is preserved as DNA: 45 bases, with reading frame beginning at the first base. CDR1 and CDR2 are drawn from the germline V gene: ENHRY, SYGVKD. V sheds 2 bases and J sheds 0 bases, leaving 10 bases between their ends. The donors were healthy, HIV-negative adults with no recently reported acute infections or vaccinations. Every donor was a Caucasian adult living in Nashville, Tennessee, USA. Magnetic negative selection was used to enrich CD4+ T cells, after which naive cells were positively selected on CD45RA and the negative fraction became the memory subset. Blood was collected by leukapheresis, and PBMCs were isolated by Ficoll-Histopaque density gradient centrifugation and then cryopreserved in liquid nitrogen vapor phase. Analytical flow cytometry was used to check the purity and quantity of every magnetically sorted T cell population. Each sorted fraction had its genomic DNA isolated and then quantified by UV absorbance on a Nanodrop 2000c.

The clonotype comes from a man between 18 and 29 years old in good health. Input material: naive CD4+ T cells sorted from blood. The cell subset or site label here, explained by the study, means: CD45RA+ positively selected. The sequence is built from TRBV10-3 and TRBJ2-5, with no D gene named confidently. The nucleotide sequence reads as follows: TGTGCCATCAGTGAGCTAGACACTTACCAAGAGACCCAGTACTTC. It translates to CAISELDTYQETQYF.